These 19 T cell receptor beta chains were all obtained from the same sample, sequenced in a study of T cells in localized non-small cell lung cancer. This table comes from immunoSEQ multiplex PCR, and its TCRdb copy is limited to in-frame clones, with some not included. The sample lists some 130,000 clones, 89% seen once, with approximately 1.5% in the top ten. The sample consisted of peripheral blood, taken before any cancer treatment. These receptors all stem from a female donor of 60 years or more with stage I lung adenocarcinoma.

In this sample, this clone turned up once. V usage is TRBV2 and J usage is TRBJ1-5, with TRBD1 matching over 7 bases. Trimming cost V 0 bases and J 3 bases; bases outside gene matches: 5. CDR1 and CDR2 from the germline V gene are SNHLY and FYNNEI. There are 16 residues in the CDR3. CDR3: CASSEATQGPNQPQHF. CDR3 sequence (DNA): TGTGCCAGCAGTGAAGCGACACAGGGGCCCAATCAGCCCCAGCATTTT.

The CDR3 region has the DNA TGTGCCAGCAGCTTAATAGCGAGGAACTACAATGAGCAGTTCTTC. It codes for CASSLIARNYNEQFF. This chain connects TRBV11-2 to TRBJ2-1; a possible D gene is TRBD2 (5 bases). V was shortened by 2 bases and J by 3 bases, with 11 bases between the two germline ends. From germline, CDR1 is SGHAT and CDR2 FQNNGV. The CDR3 is 15 residues long.

The chain employs TRBV19 and TRBJ2-7, with D unresolved. Germline-derived CDR1 and CDR2 are LNHDA and SQIVND (reference sequence). This CDR3 comprises 15 residues. The germline V and J ends were trimmed by 4 bases and 5 bases, with 18 bases remaining between them. The CDR3 reads CASSRALHPWDEQYF. The CDR3 DNA reads TGTGCCAGTAGTAGGGCCCTTCACCCGTGGGACGAGCAGTACTTC. The variable domain in full, with the rest retrieved from reference TRBV19 and TRBJ2-7, is DGGITQSPKYLFRKEGQNVTLSCEQNLNHDAMYWYRQDPGQGLRLIYYSQIVNDFQKGDIAEGYSVSREKKESFPLTVTSAQKNPTAFYLCASSRALHPWDEQYFGPGTRLTVT.

The chain has TRBV7-8 and TRBJ2-7; D may match TRBD1 or TRBD2 (5 bases each). In germline, CDR1 is SGHVS, CDR2 FQNEAQ. The CDR3 runs to 14 residues. Trimming stripped 5 bases from V and 6 bases from J, with 17 bases between. For the CDR3, the DNA is TGTGCCAGCAGCACGCCGGGGCCCGGCGTCGAGCAGTACTTC. It yields the protein CASSTPGPGVEQYF.

The rearrangement joins TRBV27 to TRBJ1-2; D not certain. This CDR3 is built from 19 residues. The germline gives CDR1 MNHEY, CDR2 SMNVEV (reference sequence). V dropped 7 bases and J dropped 4 bases, with 31 bases sitting between them. This CDR3 reads CASTSFLIRGSSYFYGYTF. The CDR3 coding sequence is TGTGCCAGCACGTCGTTTTTGATCCGTGGCAGCAGTTACTTCTATGGCTACACCTTC.

The chain links TRBV19 to TRBJ2-1, with D unresolved. The CDR3 loop spans 16 amino acids. Trimming took off 4 bases at V and 8 bases at J, with 21 bases between the two ends. Germline assignment: CDR1 LNHDA and CDR2 SQIVND (reference sequence). The CDR3 here is CASSSPDGKLGYEQFF. The CDR3, as DNA: TGTGCCAGTAGTAGCCCTGACGGTAAGTTGGGCTATGAGCAGTTCTTC. Based on the CDR3 plus reference TRBV19 and TRBJ2-1, the full variable domain is DGGITQSPKYLFRKEGQNVTLSCEQNLNHDAMYWYRQDPGQGLRLIYYSQIVNDFQKGDIAEGYSVSREKKESFPLTVTSAQKNPTAFYLCASSSPDGKLGYEQFFGPGTRLTVL.

The chain links TRBV2 to TRBJ2-7; 9 bases are shared with TRBD1. The CDR3 covers 13 residues. The J segment lost 4 bases and the V segment lost 5 bases, leaving 3 bases of the junction unmatched. Germline loops: CDR1 SNHLY, CDR2 FYNNEI. CDR3 coding DNA: TGTGCCAGCAGTCGGGACAGGGCGTACGAGCAGTACTTC. Amino acid sequence: CASSRDRAYEQYF.

The chain recombines TRBV28 with TRBJ1-4; a possible D gene is TRBD1 (5 bases). Between the trimmed V and J ends, which lost 3 bases and 0 bases, there was a span of 11 bases. The CDR3 consists of 16 residues. From germline, CDR1 is MDHEN and CDR2 SYDVKM. In nucleotides, the CDR3 is TGTGCCAGCAGTTTCGCTGGGGCGGCAACTAATGAAAAACTGTTTTTT. Protein sequence: CASSFAGAATNEKLFF.

The V and J genes are TRBV5-1 and TRBJ2-6; maybe TRBD1 (6 bases). V was shortened by 4 bases and J by 0 bases, with 14 bases between the two germline ends. The germline V gene has CDR1 SGHRS and CDR2 YFSETQ. The length of the CDR3 is 17 residues. The CDR3 sequence: CASSGGLLSSGANVLTF. CDR3 bases: TGCGCCAGCAGCGGGGGCCTTCTCAGCTCTGGGGCCAACGTCCTGACTTTC.

The V gene is TRBV6-5, the J gene TRBJ2-7; 9 bases fit TRBD1. Trimming cost V 2 bases and J 3 bases; bases outside gene matches: 8. The CDR3 runs to 16 residues. CDR1 and CDR2 from the germline V gene are MNHEY and SVGAGI. The CDR3 bases are TGTGCCAGCAGTTACCCCAAAGACAGGGGGGGCTACGAGCAGTACTTC. Encoded protein: CASSYPKDRGGYEQYF.

V and J are TRBV5-1 and TRBJ2-3; D possibly corresponds to TRBD2 (6 bases). This CDR3 comprises 16 residues. V was shortened by 5 bases and J by 0 bases, with 16 bases between the two germline ends. Germline assignment: CDR1 SGHRS and CDR2 YFSETQ. The CDR3 DNA is TGCGCCAGCAGAGGGCTAGGGCGGGACAGCACAGATACGCAGTATTTT. This translates into CASRGLGRDSTDTQYF.

This rearrangement joins TRBV5-1 to TRBJ2-1; 14 bases align to TRBD2. The V segment lost 0 bases and the J segment 8 bases; nucleotides outside the gene matches: 7. The CDR3 spans 17 residues. Germline-derived CDR1 and CDR2 are SGHRS and YFSETQ. The CDR3 sequence is CASSLEGLAGVSDEQFF. The CDR3 bases are TGCGCCAGCAGCTTGGAGGGACTAGCGGGAGTATCCGATGAGCAGTTCTTC.

The rearrangement uses TRBV9 and TRBJ2-3, with 9 bases identical to TRBD2. Germline V gives CDR1 SGDLS, CDR2 YYNGEE. Trimming removed 5 bases from V and 1 base from J; junction bases left unmatched: 8. The length of the CDR3 is 16 residues. The chain's CDR3 is CASSVNIAGGTDTQYF. The CDR3 DNA reads as TGTGCCAGCAGTGTTAATATAGCGGGAGGCACAGATACGCAGTATTTT. Drawing the rest from reference TRBV9 and TRBJ2-3, the complete variable domain is DSGVTQTPKHLITATGQRVTLRCSPRSGDLSVYWYQQSLDQGLQFLIQYYNGEERAKGNILERFSAQQFPDLHSELNLSSLELGDSALYFCASSVNIAGGTDTQYFGPGTRLTVL.

The V gene is TRBV7-2, the J gene TRBJ2-2; D remains unclear. Germline-derived CDR1 and CDR2 are SGHTA and FQGNSA. Trimming took off 5 bases at V and 8 bases at J, with 12 bases between the two ends. The CDR3 spans 13 residues. The CDR3 coding sequence is TGTGCCAGCAGCCAGCAGTCGTGGGGGGAGCTGTTTTTT. Protein sequence: CASSQQSWGELFF.

The chain joins TRBV7-9 to TRBJ1-5; no reliable D call. The CDR3 covers 14 residues. V was shortened by 3 bases and J by 4 bases, with 10 bases between the two germline ends. Germline CDR1 is SEHNR and CDR2 is FQNEAQ (reference sequence). The CDR3 DNA reads TGTGCCAGCAGCTTTACCGGGAAAAATCAGCCCCAGCATTTT. It specifies CASSFTGKNQPQHF. The full variable domain, its missing parts supplied by reference TRBV7-9 and TRBJ1-5, is DTGVSQNPRHKITKRGQNVTFRCDPISEHNRLYWYRQTLGQGPEFLTYFQNEAQLEKSRLLSDRFSAERPKGSFSTLEIQRTEQGDSAMYLCASSFTGKNQPQHFGDGTRLSIL.

This chain links TRBV6-6 with TRBJ2-1; 8 nucleotides line up with TRBD1. V dropped 2 bases and J dropped 6; count of bases not matched to a gene: 6. Germline V gene sequence: CDR1 MNHNY, CDR2 SVGAGI (reference sequence). The length of the CDR3 is 15 residues. The CDR3 DNA sequence: TGTGCCAGCAGTTACGGCAGGGGGCAAGGCAATGAGCAGTTCTTC. Encoded protein: CASSYGRGQGNEQFF.

This chain links TRBV28 with TRBJ1-3; D gene unclear. V dropped 5 bases and J dropped 0 bases, with 14 bases sitting between them. CDR1 is MDHEN and CDR2 is SYDVKM in the germline V gene. This CDR3 spans 16 amino acids. CDR3 in DNA: TGTGCCAGCAGTCCCTGGTATCAGAGCTCTGGAAACACCATATATTTT. Amino acid sequence: CASSPWYQSSGNTIYF. The variable domain in full, completed from reference TRBV28 and TRBJ1-3, reads DVKVTQSSRYLVKRTGEKVFLECVQDMDHENMFWYRQDPGLGLRLIYFSYDVKMKEKGDIPEGYSVSREKKERFSLILESASTNQTSMYLCASSPWYQSSGNTIYFGEGSWLTVV.

The chain joins TRBV18 to TRBJ2-7; 9 bases fit TRBD2. The germline CDR1 and CDR2 sequences are KGHSH and LQKENI. The CDR3 sequence is 14 residues long. With 5 bases clipped from V and 1 base from J, the junction kept 3 bases outside the gene matches. The CDR3 loop reads CASSAGGLSYEQYF. The CDR3, as DNA: TGTGCCAGCTCAGCGGGGGGGCTGTCCTACGAGCAGTACTTC.

CDR3 sequence reads: CATSRGPGADTEAFF. The CDR3 nucleotides read TGTGCCACCAGCAGAGGTCCGGGGGCGGACACTGAAGCTTTCTTT. This chain joins TRBV15 and TRBJ1-1, with a weak D call TRBD1 (6 bases). This CDR3 is built from 15 residues. CDR1 and CDR2 (germline): LNHNV, YYDKDF (reference sequence). The germline V and J ends were trimmed by 1 base and 3 bases, with 12 bases remaining between them.